These T cell receptor beta chains were read from a single sample in a study of Tregs in tolerant kidney transplant recipients. Using immunoSEQ multiplex PCR, the repertoire was profiled, and TCRdb retains in-frame clones only, with some absent. Seen here are 60,000 to 65,000 clones, more than 95% observed once, and the top ten hold approximately 0.34%. The input for sequencing was Tregs from blood, taken before the transplant. Receptor source: a human donor who received a combined kidney and bone marrow transplant. Both conserved end residues are part of each CDR3. Fields, in order: J gene, V gene, CDR3 protein.

J gene: TRBJ1-2
V gene: TRBV10-3
CDR3 protein: CAISDAGTGLGYTF

J gene: TRBJ1-6
V gene: TRBV30
CDR3 protein: CASTGNDSPLHF

J gene: TRBJ2-7
V gene: TRBV18
CDR3 protein: CASSPGTGVYEQYF

J gene: TRBJ2-5
V gene: TRBV6-1
CDR3 protein: CASSDRGTNQETQYF

J gene: TRBJ2-7
V gene: TRBV5-6
CDR3 protein: CASSLVGAAEQYF

J gene: TRBJ2-6
V gene: TRBV14
CDR3 protein: CASSHLRDRGRFGANVLTF

J gene: TRBJ2-3
V gene: TRBV6-1
CDR3 protein: CASTTGLAGADTQYF

J gene: TRBJ1-2
V gene: TRBV19
CDR3 protein: CASSIRGPYGYTF

J gene: TRBJ1-1
V gene: TRBV7-8
CDR3 protein: CASSSVMNTEAFF

J gene: TRBJ1-5
V gene: TRBV12-1
CDR3 protein: CASSSDINQPQHF

J gene: TRBJ1-2
V gene: TRBV5-1
CDR3 protein: CASAGSLDGYTF

J gene: TRBJ2-5
V gene: TRBV7-2
CDR3 protein: CASSPRLAGGQGETQYF

J gene: TRBJ2-2
V gene: TRBV5-1
CDR3 protein: CASSLVIGGDTGELFF

J gene: TRBJ1-1
V gene: TRBV30
CDR3 protein: CAWSVVGDRAGNTEAFF

J gene: TRBJ2-7
V gene: TRBV9
CDR3 protein: CASSPPGQIYEQYF

J gene: TRBJ2-7
V gene: TRBV13
CDR3 protein: CASSFQRGRREQYF

J gene: TRBJ1-3
V gene: TRBV18
CDR3 protein: CASSRTGAGGNTIYF

J gene: TRBJ2-7
V gene: TRBV5-6
CDR3 protein: CASSWVGQDLYEQYF

J gene: TRBJ2-3
V gene: TRBV20-1
CDR3 protein: CSDRDRRQYF

J gene: TRBJ2-5
V gene: TRBV5-8
CDR3 protein: CASSLGLAEAETQYF

J gene: TRBJ1-2
V gene: TRBV25-1
CDR3 protein: CASSAGYGYTF

J gene: TRBJ2-7
V gene: TRBV10-3
CDR3 protein: CAISEISYEQYF

J gene: TRBJ1-2
V gene: TRBV10-3
CDR3 protein: CAISGRPGVDAPLYGYTF

J gene: TRBJ1-6
V gene: TRBV6-5
CDR3 protein: CASSETGSPLHF

J gene: TRBJ2-5
V gene: TRBV5-1
CDR3 protein: CASSPRTEETQYF

J gene: TRBJ2-5
V gene: TRBV9
CDR3 protein: CASSVSISPIQETQYF

J gene: TRBJ1-6
V gene: TRBV5-1
CDR3 protein: CASSVMNNSPLHF

J gene: TRBJ2-5
V gene: TRBV19
CDR3 protein: CASSKTGLQETQYF

J gene: TRBJ1-1
V gene: TRBV5-1
CDR3 protein: CASSLYRVGNTEAFF

J gene: TRBJ1-6
V gene: TRBV7-2
CDR3 protein: CASSPPNPGNSPLHF

J gene: TRBJ1-1
V gene: TRBV27
CDR3 protein: CASSLIPQKNTEAFF

J gene: TRBJ2-3
V gene: TRBV4-1
CDR3 protein: CASSESGGGTDTQYF

J gene: TRBJ1-2
V gene: TRBV19
CDR3 protein: CASSIQGAYGYTF

J gene: TRBJ2-3
V gene: TRBV5-1
CDR3 protein: CASRSGMSTDTQYF

J gene: TRBJ2-5
V gene: TRBV5-1
CDR3 protein: CASSLGGSRETQYF

J gene: TRBJ2-5
V gene: TRBV6-5
CDR3 protein: CASRVDRGRQTQYF

J gene: TRBJ2-6
V gene: TRBV18
CDR3 protein: CASSPTSGANVLTF

J gene: TRBJ2-1
V gene: TRBV2
CDR3 protein: CASIAYSPGGEQFF

J gene: TRBJ1-1
V gene: TRBV10-3
CDR3 protein: CAITLGGNTEAFF

J gene: TRBJ2-7
V gene: TRBV5-4
CDR3 protein: CASSWGLAGGRYEQYF

J gene: TRBJ2-1
V gene: TRBV11-2
CDR3 protein: CASSLGHFLDSYNEQFF

J gene: TRBJ2-3
V gene: TRBV5-6
CDR3 protein: CASSLLGRPDTQYF

J gene: TRBJ2-3
V gene: TRBV6-5
CDR3 protein: CASMGGSSGDTQYF

J gene: TRBJ2-1
V gene: TRBV1
CDR3 protein: CTSSQVASGGSEQYNEQFF

J gene: TRBJ2-3
V gene: TRBV30
CDR3 protein: CAWSRGAPRVTQYF

J gene: TRBJ2-1
V gene: TRBV21-1
CDR3 protein: CASTASGSSHRKQFF

J gene: TRBJ1-6
V gene: TRBV7-9
CDR3 protein: CASSLARTGGDSPLHF

J gene: TRBJ2-2
V gene: TRBV12-5
CDR3 protein: CASGPTGLTNTGELFF

J gene: TRBJ2-1
V gene: TRBV20-1
CDR3 protein: CSATGLEEQFF

J gene: TRBJ2-1
V gene: TRBV29-1
CDR3 protein: CSVESGLAGALPLYNEQFF

J gene: TRBJ2-3
V gene: TRBV7-2
CDR3 protein: CASSYYSVDTQYF

J gene: TRBJ2-7
V gene: TRBV6-6
CDR3 protein: CASTLQGGTYEQYF

J gene: TRBJ1-1
V gene: TRBV10-3
CDR3 protein: CAISEENLNTEAFF

J gene: TRBJ2-4
V gene: TRBV11-1
CDR3 protein: CASSARREDIQYF

J gene: TRBJ2-1
V gene: TRBV27
CDR3 protein: CASRRIGGDEQFF

J gene: TRBJ1-3
V gene: TRBV14
CDR3 protein: CASKGQGAQGPGNTIYF

J gene: TRBJ2-7
V gene: TRBV5-1
CDR3 protein: CASSQLGTNYEQYF

J gene: TRBJ2-1
V gene: TRBV4-2
CDR3 protein: CASSQVSADPAYNEQFF